The clone carrying this T cell receptor (beta chain) came up a few times. Its antigen remains unknown. This entry comes from a study of cytomegalovirus exposure and HLA in healthy donors. General study findings and limits: Both high specificity and high sensitivity reportedly marked the classifier's diagnosis of cytomegalovirus status. Fewer N-insertions (relative to the roughly 660-donor mean) were reportedly seen in an Asian-associated ancestry cluster in a later analysis.

13 Jbeta primers and 60 Vbeta primers were used for the PCR. Sequencing was performed with immunoSEQ multiplex PCR; in TCRdb, only in-frame clones are kept and a portion is missing. The profile shows about 140,000 clones, about 75% of them singletons. This clonotype was obtained from a woman aged 25 to 45 in good health and CMV-seronegative. Sequencing was done on a sample of PBMCs.

CDR3 sequence reads: CASSETGGPGDEQFF. The DNA of the CDR3 is TGCGCCAGCAGCGAAACGGGGGGCCCGGGCGATGAGCAGTTCTTC. This chain uses TRBV5-1 with TRBJ2-1; possible D gene TRBD2, 7 bases. V was pared by 4 bases and J by 8 bases, with 19 bases between. The length of the CDR3 is 15 residues. Germline V gives CDR1 SGHRS, CDR2 YFSETQ.